Listed here are 21 T cell receptor beta chains from one sample, sequenced in a study of beta chain features in type 1 diabetes. Study results and caveats: Shorter TCRB CDR3s, moderately but significantly so, were found in Type 1 diabetes patients in all four CD4+ subsets.

These receptors' targets are unknown. As every portion of the isolated RNA was reverse transcribed, the sequencing read expressed TCRB transcripts. TCRdb's copy holds only in-frame clones and misses some; the assay was immunoSEQ multiplex PCR. The sample gives around 600,000 clones, around an eighth of which show up once; approximately 0.11% is in the top ten. Material for sequencing was naive CD4+ T cells from blood. Source of these receptors: a man aged 30-40 years with type 1 diabetes.

This clone turned up a few times. The chain couples TRBV15 to TRBJ2-5, with unresolved D. The CDR3 has 16 residues. Germline V gene lookup returns CDR1 LNHNV and CDR2 YYDKDF (reference sequence). Trimming took off 1 base at V and 0 bases at J, with 12 bases between the two ends. CDR3 sequence reads: CATSRGTELYQETQYF. CDR3 DNA: TGTGCCACCAGCAGAGGTACGGAGCTGTACCAAGAGACCCAGTACTTC. The whole variable domain, remainder taken from reference TRBV15 and TRBJ2-5, is DAMVIQNPRYQVTQFGKPVTLSCSQTLNHNVMYWYQQKSSQAPKLLFHYYDKDFNNEADTPDNFQSRRPNTSFCFLDIRSPGLGDTAMYLCATSRGTELYQETQYFGPGTRLLVL.

This clone has just one count. V and J are TRBV5-1 and TRBJ1-6; no clear D. V dropped 3 bases and J dropped 5 bases, with 9 bases sitting between them. Germline lookup yields CDR1 SGHRS and CDR2 YFSETQ. CDR3 length: 14 amino acids. The CDR3 loop is CASSSPSNNSPLHF. The CDR3, as DNA: TGCGCCAGCAGCTCCCCTTCGAATAATTCACCCCTCCACTTT. Full variable domain (remainder filled in from reference TRBV5-1 and TRBJ1-6): KAGVTQTPRYLIKTRGQQVTLSCSPISGHRSVSWYQQTPGQGLQFLFEYFSETQRNKGNFPGRFSGRQFSNSRSEMNVSTLELGDSALYLCASSSPSNNSPLHFGNGTRLTVT.

This clone has just a few counts. This rearrangement joins TRBV29-1 to TRBJ1-2; 8 nucleotides align to TRBD1. The CDR3 has 14 amino acids. Per germline, CDR1 SQVTM and CDR2 ANQGSEA. V dropped 6 bases and J dropped 6; count of bases not matched to a gene: 12. CDR3 nucleotides: TGCAGCGTGGCCCGGGGGGCAGGGGGCGATGGCTACACCTTC. It translates to CSVARGAGGDGYTF.

This chain connects TRBV7-3 to TRBJ2-2; unclear D gene. Germline CDR1 reads SGHTA; CDR2 reads FQGTGA. V lost 0 bases and J 1 base, leaving 9 bases between the germline ends. CDR3 size: 16 residues. The CDR3 sequence: CASSLTVARNTGELFF. The CDR3 DNA sequence: TGTGCCAGCAGCTTAACGGTGGCAAGGAACACCGGGGAGCTGTTTTTT.

This chain joins TRBV4-3 and TRBJ2-3, with 7 bases lining up with TRBD2. V lost 4 bases, J lost 2 bases, and 9 bases stayed unmatched. This CDR3 region has 16 residues. CDR1 LGHNA and CDR2 YSLEER come from the germline V gene. The DNA for the CDR3 is TGCGCCAGCAGCCTGTCCGCAGCGGGGACCACAGATACGCAGTATTTT. It codes for CASSLSAAGTTDTQYF.

The J gene is TRBJ1-5, the V gene TRBV6-6; D gene ambiguous. The germline gives CDR1 MNHNY, CDR2 SVGAGI (reference sequence). This CDR3 is 13 amino acids long. V gave up 2 bases and J gave up 7 bases, with 9 bases separating them. In DNA form, the CDR3 reads TGTGCCAGCAGTTACGAAGGGATCCAGCCCCAGCATTTT. It yields the protein CASSYEGIQPQHF.

The CDR3 protein is CAWSPLGRDKSAGANVLTF. The DNA of the CDR3 is TGTGCCTGGAGTCCCCTCGGGAGGGACAAGAGTGCTGGGGCCAACGTCCTGACTTTC. This chain joins TRBV30 and TRBJ2-6; TRBD2 matches 8 bases. Trimming cost V 2 bases and J 2 bases; bases outside gene matches: 14. The CDR3 runs 19 residues. Germline values: CDR1 GTSNPN, CDR2 SVGIG (reference sequence).

This clone was counted at least ten times. The chain joins TRBV4-3 to TRBJ2-1; 10 bases map to TRBD1. The trim removed 4 bases at V and 4 bases at J, leaving 4 bases unmatched. Germline V gives CDR1 LGHNA, CDR2 YSLEER. The CDR3 totals 15 residues. The CDR3 DNA is TGCGCCAGCAGCCCCGGGACAGGGGAGTACAATGAGCAGTTCTTC. It translates to CASSPGTGEYNEQFF.

The V call is TRBV7-9, the J call TRBJ2-1; possible D gene TRBD1, 6 bases. The germline gives CDR1 SEHNR, CDR2 FQNEAQ (reference sequence). V was trimmed by 5 bases and J by 0 bases, leaving 11 bases between them. The CDR3 loop spans 15 amino acids. The CDR3 region is CASSPQGSSYNEQFF. The CDR3 bases are TGTGCCAGCAGCCCACAGGGCAGCTCCTACAATGAGCAGTTCTTC.

This clone occurred a few times. The chain links TRBV30 to TRBJ1-2, with 8 bases fitting TRBD1. The germline V gene encodes CDR1 GTSNPN and CDR2 SVGIG (reference sequence). The CDR3 extends over 14 amino acids. Losses at the gene ends were 7 bases for V and 4 bases for J; bases not matched to a gene: 11. The CDR3 is CASTLYTGGYGYTF. CDR3 DNA sequence: TGTGCCTCAACTCTCTACACAGGGGGCTATGGCTACACCTTC.

The chain recombines TRBV5-4 with TRBJ2-1, with D perhaps given as TRBD1 or TRBD2 (6 bases each). This CDR3 region has 12 residues. The V end lost 9 bases, the J end lost 7 bases, and 14 bases lay between the germline ends. CDR1 SGHNT and CDR2 YYREEE come from the germline V gene (reference sequence). CDR3: CATGVGGNEQFF. DNA of the CDR3: TGTGCCACAGGGGTTGGAGGGAATGAGCAGTTCTTC. Combining the CDR3 with reference TRBV5-4 and TRBJ2-1 gives the whole variable domain ETGVTQSPTHLIKTRGQQVTLRCSSQSGHNTVSWYQQALGQGPQFIFQYYREEENGRGNFPPRFSGLQFPNYSSELNVNALELDDSALYLCATGVGGNEQFFGPGTRLTVL.

This clone has just a few counts. This chain joins TRBV7-3 and TRBJ2-3; 7 bases map to TRBD1. Germline lookup yields CDR1 SGHTA and CDR2 FQGTGA. This CDR3 is built from 18 residues. Trimming cost V 6 bases and J 2 bases; bases outside gene matches: 17. CDR3 nucleotide sequence: TGTGCCAGCAGATTGGATCCCCGGGACAGAGAGTCCACAGATACGCAGTATTTT. Its protein product is CASRLDPRDRESTDTQYF. Variable domain in full (rest from reference TRBV7-3 and TRBJ2-3): GAGVSQTPSNKVTEKGKYVELRCDPISGHTALYWYRQSLGQGPEFLIYFQGTGAADDSGLPNDRFFAVRPEGSVSTLKIQRTERGDSAVYLCASRLDPRDRESTDTQYFGPGTRLTVL.

The J gene is TRBJ2-3, the V gene TRBV7-3, with TRBD1 matching 9 bases. The CDR3 totals 14 residues. V shed 5 bases and J 5 bases; nucleotides not matched to a gene: 5. Germline CDR1 reads SGHTA; CDR2 reads FQGTGA. The CDR3, as DNA: TGTGCCAGCAGCAAACAGGGGGCGCAAGATACGCAGTATTTT. It specifies CASSKQGAQDTQYF.

V usage is TRBV28 and J usage is TRBJ2-1; TRBD1 matches at 9 bases. This CDR3 spans 16 amino acids. CDR1 is MDHEN, CDR2 SYDVKM, per germline. V lost 4 bases to trimming and J lost 8 bases; unmatched junction nucleotides: 12. The CDR3 reads CASSSPSRTGGDEQFF. The CDR3 region has the DNA TGTGCCAGCAGTTCACCTAGCCGAACAGGGGGCGATGAGCAGTTCTTC.

The chain links TRBV5-4 to TRBJ2-4, with 7 bases lining up with TRBD1. V lost 2 bases to trimming and J lost 0 bases; unmatched junction nucleotides: 8. There are 17 residues in the CDR3. Per the germline V gene, CDR1 is SGHNT and CDR2 is YYREEE (reference sequence). The CDR3 nucleotides read TGTGCCAGCAGCTTCTCGGGACAGAGCTTAGCCAAAAACATTCAGTACTTC. This sequence encodes CASSFSGQSLAKNIQYF.

The chain employs TRBV28 and TRBJ2-7, with D possibly TRBD2 on 5 matching bases. Per the germline V gene, CDR1 is MDHEN and CDR2 is SYDVKM. V was clipped by 8 bases and J by 1 base, with 12 bases between them. The CDR3 length is 13 residues. This CDR3 reads CASGWTGSYEQYF. In DNA, the CDR3 is TGTGCCAGCGGCTGGACGGGATCCTACGAGCAGTACTTC.

The rearrangement links TRBV11-2 to TRBJ2-5; D may be TRBD1 or TRBD2 (5 bases each). V lost 5 bases and J lost 5, with 18 bases in between. Germline V gives CDR1 SGHAT, CDR2 FQNNGV. This CDR3 has 15 residues. CDR3 nucleotide sequence: TGTGCCAGCAGCCCACCGGGACGGTGGCCGGAGACCCAGTACTTC. Its translation: CASSPPGRWPETQYF.

The rearrangement uses TRBV30 and TRBJ1-2, with 7 bases matching TRBD1. CDR3 length: 13 amino acids. The J segment lost 3 bases and the V segment lost 6 bases, leaving 7 bases of the junction unmatched. CDR1 is GTSNPN and CDR2 is SVGIG in the germline V gene (reference sequence). The CDR3 DNA sequence: TGTGCCTGCCGAGGGGGCGTCGACTATGGCTACACCTTC. Encoded protein: CACRGGVDYGYTF. The whole variable domain, remainder taken from reference TRBV30 and TRBJ1-2, is SQTIHQWPATLVQPVGSPLSLECTVEGTSNPNLYWYRQAAGRGLQLLFYSVGIGQISSEVPQNLSASRPQDRQFILSSKKLLLSDSGFYLCACRGGVDYGYTFGSGTRLTVV.

V usage is TRBV4-2 and J usage is TRBJ2-5; TRBD2 matches 9 bases. Germline CDR1 reads LGHNA; CDR2 reads YNFKEQ. V trimming: 4 bases; J trimming: 5 bases; junction bases outside the gene matches: 8. This CDR3 has 15 amino acids. DNA of the CDR3: TGTGCCAGCAGCCCCCTCGCCAGCGGGGGGGAGACCCAGTACTTC. Its translation is CASSPLASGGETQYF.

The DNA for the CDR3 is TGTGCCAGTAGTATAGGTGCAGCGGGGGCTCAAGAGACCCAGTACTTC. Protein sequence: CASSIGAAGAQETQYF. The chain has TRBV19 and TRBJ2-5; TRBD2 matches 8 bases. Germline trimming cut 1 base from V and 2 bases from J; bases unmatched to any gene: 6. Germline lookup yields CDR1 LNHDA and CDR2 SQIVND (reference sequence). CDR3 length: 16 residues.

This clone was observed a few times. The genes are TRBV7-8 and TRBJ2-5, with D perhaps TRBD1 (5 bases). CDR1 is SGHVS and CDR2 is FQNEAQ in the germline V gene. The CDR3 has 13 residues. Trimming took 1 base from V and 6 from J, leaving 9 bases between them. The CDR3: CASSLGTLQTQYF. The CDR3 DNA follows: TGTGCCAGCAGCTTAGGGACATTGCAGACCCAGTACTTC.